The source of this TCR beta chain is a study of T-cell reconstitution after alpha-beta-depleted transplantation in children. Preparing the TCRbeta library involved the use of unique molecular identifiers. MiXCR, applied by TCRdb to the PCR reads, yields one record per CDR3 protein. The sample includes about 610,000 distinct CDR3 sequences, about 10% seen only once; the top ten take less than 5%. Germline V gives CDR1 SEHNR, CDR2 FQNEAQ (reference sequence). The CDR3 loop spans 16 amino acids. V lost 3 bases, J lost 0 bases, and 13 bases lay in between. This TCR derives from a human donor who donated a stem cell graft to a child with acute myeloid leukemia. Source: PBMCs from the stem cell graft donor, taken from the stem cell graft. The V call is TRBV7-9, the J call TRBJ2-3; tentatively, D is TRBD2 (5 bases). CDR3 sequence: CASSLLEGPSTDTQYF. For the CDR3, the DNA is TGTGCCAGCAGCTTGCTCGAGGGCCCTAGCACAGATACGCAGTATTTT.